This passage covers 13 T cell receptor beta chains from one sample sequenced in a study of T cell repertoires in cytomegalovirus infection. TCRdb itself ran the reads through MiXCR, one entry per CDR3 protein. There are some 700,000 distinct CDR3 sequences in the sample; 30% to 40% occur only once, and roughly 20% lies in the top ten. Their antigens are not known. The specimen comprised cultured PBMCs, sampled from culture after CMV antigen stimulation. These receptors originate from a human donor in good health (CMV status not recorded). Some clones in this sample may be carry-over from other donors' samples.

The chain carries TRBV6-2 or TRBV6-3 and TRBJ2-7, with 12 bases aligning to TRBD2. The CDR3 is made up of 15 amino acids. After removal of 0 bases from V and 5 bases from J, the junction contained 2 bases not matched to a gene. CDR1 is MNHEY and CDR2 is SVGEGT in the germline V gene. DNA of the CDR3: TGTGCCAGCAGTTACTCTTCTAGCGGGAGGGACGAGCAGTACTTC. Amino acid sequence: CASSYSSSGRDEQYF.

The J gene is TRBJ2-1, the V gene TRBV6-1; D is ambiguous. The ends were cut back, 9 bases at V and 5 bases at J, with 20 bases in the middle. Germline CDR1 and CDR2: MNHNS and SASEGT. CDR3 length: 15 amino acids. CDR3 loop: CASRIDRAGNNEQFF. CDR3 nucleotides: TGTGCCAGTCGGATTGACCGGGCCGGAAACAATGAGCAGTTCTTC.

This clonotype was seen many times. The rearrangement joins TRBV7-6 to TRBJ2-3; the D is unclear. The CDR3 sequence is 14 residues long. Germline assignment: CDR1 SGHVS and CDR2 FNYEAQ. V was clipped by 2 bases and J by 2 bases, with 8 bases between them. The CDR3 DNA is TGTGCCAGCAGCTTACAACTGTTCACAGATACGCAGTATTTT. This gives the protein CASSLQLFTDTQYF.

This clonotype was detected a few times. This chain uses TRBV6-5 with TRBJ2-1; 13 nucleotides match TRBD2. CDR1 is MNHEY and CDR2 is SVGAGI in the germline V gene. The CDR3 is 17 amino acids. V trimming: 8 bases; J trimming: 6 bases; junction bases outside the gene matches: 13. This CDR3 reads CASWGLAGKGRGNEQFF. The DNA of the CDR3 is TGTGCCAGCTGGGGACTAGCGGGAAAGGGCCGAGGCAATGAGCAGTTCTTC.

This clonotype was seen many times. This chain uses TRBV12-3 or TRBV12-4 with TRBJ2-5, with D possibly being TRBD1 or TRBD2 (5 bases each). The ends were cut back, 5 bases at V and 2 bases at J, with 12 bases in the middle. The CDR3 covers 14 residues. The CDR3 DNA follows: TGTGCCAGCAGTCCAGGGACCGCTCAAGAGACCCAGTACTTC. Translating it yields CASSPGTAQETQYF.

V is TRBV2 and J is TRBJ2-7, with D hard to call. The germline V and J ends were trimmed by 2 bases and 0 bases, with 5 bases remaining between them. The CDR3 extends over 13 amino acids. Germline CDR1 and CDR2: SNHLY and FYNNEI. The CDR3 loop is CASSEPFSYEQYF. In nucleotides, the CDR3 is TGTGCCAGCAGTGAACCGTTCTCCTACGAGCAGTACTTC. The whole variable domain, filled in from reference TRBV2 and TRBJ2-7, reads EPEVTQTPSHQVTQMGQEVILRCVPISNHLYFYWYRQILGQKVEFLVSFYNNEISEKSEIFDDQFSVERPDGSNFTLKIRSTKLEDSAMYFCASSEPFSYEQYFGPGTRLTVT.

This clonotype was observed a single time. The chain combines TRBV20-1 with TRBJ2-4; D unresolved. Germline V gene sequence: CDR1 DFQATT, CDR2 SNEGSKA (reference sequence). Trimming cost V 3 bases and J 0 bases, with 18 bases left between them. The CDR3 extends over 17 amino acids. CDR3 bases: TGCAGTGCTAGTCTCGCAGCGACCTTTATAGCCAAAAACATTCAGTACTTC. Amino acid sequence: CSASLAATFIAKNIQYF.

There are a few counts of this clonotype. This chain connects TRBV7-2 to TRBJ1-5; D is ambiguous. Trimming removed 0 bases from V and 8 bases from J, with 8 bases in between. The CDR3 has 13 residues. Germline V gene lookup returns CDR1 SGHTA and CDR2 FQGNSA. DNA of the CDR3: TGTGCCAGCAGCTTAGCGCTAACGGAGCCCCAGCATTTT. Protein product: CASSLALTEPQHF.

The chain combines TRBV2 with TRBJ1-1; maybe TRBD1 (5 bases). The CDR3 runs to 13 residues. V was shortened by 4 bases and J by 3 bases, with 9 bases between the two germline ends. Germline V gene data show CDR1 as SNHLY and CDR2 as FYNNEI. CDR3 loop: CASSGEGHTEAFF. The CDR3 bases are TGTGCCAGCAGTGGGGAGGGACACACTGAAGCTTTCTTT.

The J gene is TRBJ1-2, the V gene TRBV4-1; possible D gene TRBD1, 5 bases. There are 14 residues in the CDR3. Trimming took 4 bases from V and 5 from J, leaving 14 bases between them. Germline assignment: CDR1 MGHRA and CDR2 YSYEKL. CDR3 DNA: TGCGCCAGCAGCCCCGCCGGGGGTCGGTATGGCTACACCTTC. This sequence encodes CASSPAGGRYGYTF.

Of note for this clonotype: One end of the junction fails to match germline, which may point to a read error. The V gene is TRBV6-6, the J gene TRBJ1-3; TRBD1 might be the D (5 bases). The CDR3 extends over 15 amino acids. Germline V gives CDR1 MNHNY, CDR2 SVGAGI (reference sequence). CDR3 loop: CASSDFVGRGVRGEF. Written as DNA, the CDR3 is TGTGCCAGCAGTGATTTTGTGGGAAGGGGAGTGCGCGGAGAATTT.

This clonotype has a handful of counts. V gene TRBV7-2 combines with J gene TRBJ1-5; weak D call: TRBD1 (5 bases). The CDR3 spans 13 residues. Germline CDR1 and CDR2: SGHTA and FQGNSA. V lost 0 bases to trimming and J lost 7 bases, with 7 bases between them. The CDR3 region has the DNA TGTGCCAGCAGCTTAGCCAGGGAACAGCCCCAGCATTTT. It yields the protein CASSLAREQPQHF.

This chain connects TRBV18 to TRBJ2-3; D is uncertain. The ends were cut back, 3 bases at V and 4 bases at J, with 8 bases in the middle. The CDR3 length is 13 residues. The germline CDR1 and CDR2 sequences are KGHSH and LQKENI. CDR3 sequence reads: CASSPTGPDTQYF. CDR3 bases: TGTGCCAGCTCACCGACGGGTCCAGATACGCAGTATTTT.